A single sample is the source of the 11 T cell receptor beta chains below, sequenced in a study of Ad26.COV2.S vaccination and SARS-CoV-2 variants. Sample treatment: approximately 18 received Ad26.COV2.S at low or high dose, single or two shots; roughly 5 received placebo; per-sample allocation not given. The investigators took samples on day 63 after the first vaccine or placebo injection. Sequencing was performed with immunoSEQ multiplex PCR; in TCRdb, only in-frame clones are kept and a portion is missing. Of 350,000 to 500,000 clones in the sample, about 90% were seen once. Sequenced here: peripheral blood, sampled in a trial of Ad26.COV2.S vaccine versus placebo. The receptors here all came from a person between 18 and 59 years old who received the Ad26.COV2.S COVID-19 vaccine or a placebo.

The chain has TRBV7-8 and TRBJ1-5; D is unresolved. Between the trimmed V and J ends, which lost 1 base and 5 bases, there was a span of 6 bases. The CDR3 is made up of 13 amino acids. CDR1 is SGHVS and CDR2 is FQNEAQ in the germline V gene. The CDR3 loop reads CASSLVSDQPQHF. CDR3 DNA: TGTGCCAGCAGCTTAGTCAGTGATCAGCCCCAGCATTTT.

The V gene is TRBV6-5, the J gene TRBJ2-5; maybe TRBD2 (5 bases). The CDR3 sequence is 13 residues long. Germline V CDR1 and CDR2: MNHEY, SVGAGI. Trimming left V 6 bases short and J 7 bases short, with 15 bases between. This chain's CDR3 is CASSLTRDGTQYF. CDR3 in DNA: TGTGCCAGCAGCTTAACTAGAGATGGGACCCAGTACTTC.

The gene calls are TRBV5-5 and TRBJ2-5; a possible D gene is TRBD1 (5 bases). V lost 3 bases to trimming and J lost 5 bases, with 11 bases between them. Per germline, CDR1 SGHKS and CDR2 YYEKEE (reference sequence). This CDR3 is built from 13 residues. In DNA, the CDR3 is TGTGCCAGCAGCTCCCCTGGGGCGGAGACCCAGTACTTC. Amino acids: CASSSPGAETQYF.

V and J are TRBV7-9 and TRBJ2-7, with 7 bases aligning to TRBD2. Germline CDR1 and CDR2: SEHNR and FQNEAQ (reference sequence). Trimming removed 5 bases from V and 2 bases from J; junction bases left unmatched: 15. The CDR3 spans 17 residues. CDR3 nucleotides: TGTGCCAGCAGCGTCGGGGTGGGGCGGGAGATAACCTACGAGCAGTACTTC. It specifies CASSVGVGREITYEQYF.

The chain combines TRBV7-8 with TRBJ2-7; 8 bases are a match to TRBD1. Germline trimming cut 1 base from V and 0 bases from J; bases unmatched to any gene: 5. CDR3 length equals 16 residues. Per germline, CDR1 SGHVS and CDR2 FQNEAQ. This CDR3 is CASSLEAGGHSYEQYF. The DNA for the CDR3 is TGTGCCAGCAGCTTAGAAGCAGGGGGCCACTCCTACGAGCAGTACTTC.

This clone was seen a handful of times. The chain carries TRBV5-5 and TRBJ1-2; a weak D match, TRBD1 (6 bases). The CDR3 length is 16 residues. Trimming stripped 1 base from V and 4 bases from J, with 17 bases between. The germline V gene encodes CDR1 SGHKS and CDR2 YYEKEE (reference sequence). As DNA, the CDR3 is TGTGCCAGCAGCTTGCTTAACAGGGTCGCCCCCTATGGCTACACCTTC. Translation gives CASSLLNRVAPYGYTF.

This chain joins TRBV27 and TRBJ2-7, with D possibly TRBD2 on 6 matching bases. V was clipped by 6 bases and J by 2 bases, with 14 bases between them. CDR1 and CDR2 from the germline V gene are MNHEY and SMNVEV (reference sequence). This CDR3 is 14 amino acids long. The DNA of the CDR3 is TGTGCCAGCAGCCCGGCGGGACGGCCCTACGAGCAGTACTTC. It encodes CASSPAGRPYEQYF.

This clone showed up just once. The chain has TRBV7-2 and TRBJ2-5, with D tentatively TRBD2 (5 bases). V was trimmed by 7 bases and J by 6 bases, leaving 18 bases between them. This CDR3 spans 14 amino acids. The germline V gene has CDR1 SGHTA and CDR2 FQGNSA. The CDR3, as DNA: TGTGCCAGCACCCCGGCGGGTAGTGGAAAGACCCAGTACTTC. This translates into CASTPAGSGKTQYF.

The chain combines TRBV1 with TRBJ2-5; TRBD1 reflects the table's D call only, with no check against the DNA. TRBV1 is listed as a pseudogene. The length of the CDR3 is 14 residues. This CDR3 is CTSSQGDRASTQYF. DNA of the CDR3: TGCACCAGCAGCCAAGGGGACAGGGCAAGCACCCAGTACTTC.

The gene calls are TRBV9 and TRBJ2-1, with D maybe TRBD1 (6 bases). Trimming left V 0 bases short and J 2 bases short, with 12 bases between. This CDR3 is built from 16 residues. CDR1 is SGDLS and CDR2 is YYNGEE in the germline V gene. CDR3 sequence reads: CASSVAQGPPYNEQFF. In DNA, the CDR3 is TGTGCCAGCAGCGTAGCTCAGGGGCCTCCCTACAATGAGCAGTTCTTC.

This clone was recorded only once. This chain uses TRBV5-4 with TRBJ2-1; D is uncertain. Trimming cost V 0 bases and J 0 bases, with 10 bases left between them. The CDR3 has 16 residues. The germline CDR1 and CDR2 sequences are SGHNT and YYREEE (reference sequence). The CDR3 sequence is CASSLEASGSYNEQFF. CDR3 in DNA: TGTGCCAGCAGCTTGGAGGCTAGTGGCTCCTACAATGAGCAGTTCTTC.